These 20 T cell receptor beta chains were sequenced from one sample in a study of metastatic and nonmetastatic thyroid tumors. With MiXCR, TCRdb reprocessed the PCR reads. Of about 41,000 clones listed, more than 20% are singletons. Thyroid surgery was preceded by no treatment in any patient. Sequenced material: tumor tissue. The receptor source for this set is a female donor with papillary thyroid cancer or a benign thyroid nodule (not recorded which). Some clones in this sample may be carry-over from other donors' samples.

This chain connects TRBV6-9 to TRBJ2-5; D perhaps matches TRBD2 (5 bases). Germline V gene lookup returns CDR1 MNHGY and CDR2 SVAAGI. The V end lost 4 bases, the J end lost 1 base, and 10 bases lay between the germline ends. This CDR3 spans 14 amino acids. The CDR3 DNA reads as TGTGCCAGCAGTTGGGCCCGGGGCCAAGAGACCCAGTACTTC. Amino acids: CASSWARGQETQYF.

This clone was seen ten or more times. The V and J genes are TRBV9 and TRBJ1-1; maybe TRBD1 (5 bases). This CDR3 comprises 15 residues. The V and J ends lost 0 bases and 0 bases respectively, with 9 bases between them. The V gene's germline CDR1 is SGDLS and CDR2 YYNGEE. The CDR3 nucleotides read TGTGCCAGCAGCGTAGCGGAGGGGATGAACACTGAAGCTTTCTTT. This codes for CASSVAEGMNTEAFF.

The gene calls are TRBV18 and TRBJ2-1; tentative D call: TRBD1 (5 bases). Germline CDR1 KGHSH, CDR2 LQKENI. V was shortened by 2 bases and J by 2 bases, with 10 bases between the two germline ends. This CDR3 is 15 amino acids long. The CDR3 bases are TGTGCCAGCTCACCAAGGCAGGACACCTACAATGAGCAGTTCTTC. Residues: CASSPRQDTYNEQFF.

Many counts were recorded for this clone. A read error may be the cause here, since a much bigger clone is one base away. The conserved phenylalanine or tryptophan normally closing the CDR3 is absent here, so this likely arose from a read error. This sample includes further DNA sequences coding for the same CDR3. The rearrangement uses TRBV28 and TRBJ1-1; TRBD1 matches at 7 bases. This CDR3 comprises 13 residues. Germline V gives CDR1 MDHEN, CDR2 SYDVKM. J was trimmed by 4 bases and V by 9 bases; bases with no gene match: 8. In DNA form, the CDR3 reads TGTGCCAGTTCGAGAAGGGGGCGCACTGAAGCTTTCTCT. As protein: CASSRRGRTEAFS.

This clone has just a few counts. The chain joins TRBV6-2 or TRBV6-3 to TRBJ2-1; D gene ambiguous. The CDR3 covers 15 residues. V lost 2 bases and J 9 bases, leaving 17 bases between the germline ends. CDR1 and CDR2 (germline): MNHEY, SVGEGT. The CDR3 protein is CASSYQEFFGGEQFF. The CDR3 DNA is TGTGCCAGCAGTTACCAGGAGTTCTTTGGCGGTGAGCAGTTCTTC.

This clone was detected many times. The V call is TRBV5-8, the J call TRBJ1-6; possible D gene TRBD1, 6 bases. This CDR3 region has 16 residues. The germline V gene encodes CDR1 SGHTS and CDR2 YDEGEE. The V end lost 1 base, the J end lost 4 bases, and 12 bases lay between the germline ends. CDR3 sequence (DNA): TGTGCCAGCAGCTTGTATCGGGGGGCGTATAATTCACCCCTCCACTTT. Protein product: CASSLYRGAYNSPLHF.

This clone was counted at least ten times. The CDR3 coding sequence is TGTGCCAGCAGACTTCGGGACATCCTTAGCAATCAGCCCCAGCATTTT. It translates to CASRLRDILSNQPQHF. V is TRBV6-2 or TRBV6-3 and J is TRBJ1-5; a weak D match, TRBD1 (6 bases). Trimming cost V 6 bases and J 0 bases, with 15 bases left between them. There are 16 residues in the CDR3. Germline CDR1 reads MNHEY; CDR2 reads SVGEGT.

This clone appeared a few times. The CDR3 end shows no conserved phenylalanine or tryptophan, and so a read error is likely. V gene TRBV27 combines with J gene TRBJ2-7; the D is unclear. The CDR3 sequence is 14 residues long. Looked up from germline, CDR1 is MNHEY and CDR2 is SMNVEV (reference sequence). This CDR3 is CAGSLEASNYEQYL. The CDR3 nucleotides read TGTGCCGGCAGTTTAGAGGCTTCCAACTACGAGCAGTACCTC.

This chain joins TRBV6-4 and TRBJ2-1, with 9 positions matching TRBD2. The V segment lost 6 bases and the J segment 3 bases; nucleotides outside the gene matches: 3. This CDR3 is 14 amino acids long. Germline CDR1 is MRHNA and CDR2 is SNTAGT. As DNA, the CDR3 is TGTGCCAGCAGGGCTAGCGGGAACTACAATGAGCAGTTCTTC. It yields the protein CASRASGNYNEQFF.

This clone was counted only a few times. Given a much more abundant clone one base away, this may be a read error. CDR3 sequence (DNA): TGTGCCAGCTCCGGGACTAGCGGGGGGGCCTACAATGAGCAGTTCTTC. Protein product: CASSGTSGGAYNEQFF. The chain uses TRBV19 and TRBJ2-1; 16 nucleotides agree with TRBD2. Germline V gives CDR1 LNHDA, CDR2 SQIVND (reference sequence). Trimming at V came to 9 bases and at J to 2 bases, leaving 4 bases not matched to a gene. CDR3 length: 16 residues.

This clone has just a few counts. The chain combines TRBV15 with TRBJ1-2; D possibly corresponds to TRBD1 (6 bases). The CDR3 loop spans 12 amino acids. The germline CDR1 and CDR2 sequences are LNHNV and YYDKDF (reference sequence). V was cut by 8 bases and J by 4 bases, with 11 bases left in between. The CDR3, as DNA: TGTGCCACCGGGGGGCCCTTCTATGGCTACACCTTC. Its protein product is CATGGPFYGYTF. Based on the CDR3 plus reference TRBV15 and TRBJ1-2, the full variable domain is DAMVIQNPRYQVTQFGKPVTLSCSQTLNHNVMYWYQQKSSQAPKLLFHYYDKDFNNEADTPDNFQSRRPNTSFCFLDIRSPGLGDTAMYLCATGGPFYGYTFGSGTRLTVV.

V and J are TRBV6-5 and TRBJ2-7, with 7 bases lining up with TRBD2. Germline CDR1 reads MNHEY; CDR2 reads SVGAGI. Losses at the gene ends were 1 base for V and 5 bases for J; bases not matched to a gene: 2. The CDR3 consists of 13 residues. CDR3 protein: CASSYLAGDEQYF. CDR3 nucleotides: TGTGCCAGCAGTTACTTGGCGGGAGACGAGCAGTACTTC.

The V and J genes are TRBV2 and TRBJ1-4; 8 positions match TRBD1. There are 16 residues in the CDR3. Germline trimming cut 3 bases from V and 5 bases from J; bases unmatched to any gene: 8. From germline, CDR1 is SNHLY and CDR2 FYNNEI. CDR3 nucleotide sequence: TGTGCCAGCAGTGAGACCGGGACAGGCCGAAATGAAAAACTGTTTTTT. Residues: CASSETGTGRNEKLFF.

This clone was picked up a small number of times. This chain joins TRBV28 and TRBJ2-7; TRBD2 might be the D (6 bases). Per the germline V gene, CDR1 is MDHEN and CDR2 is SYDVKM. V was clipped by 6 bases and J by 4 bases, with 13 bases between them. The CDR3 extends over 13 amino acids. DNA for the CDR3: TGTGCCAGCAGCGTACGGGGGAGGTACGAGCAGTACTTC. Translated, it gives CASSVRGRYEQYF.

This clone was observed at least ten times. The chain employs TRBV20-1 and TRBJ2-2, with 9 bases fitting TRBD2. Germline V gives CDR1 DFQATT, CDR2 SNEGSKA (reference sequence). V dropped 0 bases and J dropped 12; count of bases not matched to a gene: 5. The CDR3 totals 13 residues. The DNA for the CDR3 is TGCAGTGCTAGAGACCCGGGACTAGCAAAGCTGTTTTTT. Translating gives CSARDPGLAKLFF.

The V call is TRBV7-2, the J call TRBJ2-7; 10 nucleotides line up with TRBD2. There are 15 residues in the CDR3. V lost 1 base, J lost 3 bases, and 3 bases stayed unmatched. Germline CDR1 is SGHTA and CDR2 is FQGNSA. The CDR3 loop is CASSLVLAGDYEQYF. CDR3 nucleotides: TGTGCCAGCAGCTTAGTGCTAGCGGGAGACTACGAGCAGTACTTC.

This clone came up a few times. Without the conserved terminal phenylalanine or tryptophan, this CDR3 likely stems from a read error. The chain recombines TRBV28 with TRBJ1-3; D perhaps matches TRBD1 (6 bases). CDR3 length equals 14 residues. Looked up from germline, CDR1 is MDHEN and CDR2 is SYDVKM. V dropped 2 bases and J dropped 7 bases, with 12 bases sitting between them. CDR3 nucleotides: TGTGCCAGCAGTTTAGTTCAGGGGCGGAACACCATATATCTT. This encodes CASSLVQGRNTIYL.

This clone has a handful of counts. A clone one base away is much larger, so this may be a read error. V usage is TRBV6-1 and J usage is TRBJ2-7; 8 bases line up with TRBD1. V lost 7 bases, J lost 4 bases, and 12 bases stayed unmatched. This CDR3 comprises 15 residues. CDR1 is MNHNS and CDR2 is SASEGT in the germline V gene. DNA for the CDR3: TGTGCCAGCAAACCAGGGGGCGCCTCCCCATACGAGCAGTACTTC. It is translated as CASKPGGASPYEQYF.

This clone was observed many times. The chain links TRBV20-1 to TRBJ2-7; 9 bases align to TRBD2. The CDR3 runs to 14 residues. The germline V gene has CDR1 DFQATT and CDR2 SNEGSKA (reference sequence). Unmatched junction bases numbered 4, after V lost 3 bases and J lost 1 base. CDR3 region: CSARGLASSYEQYF. The DNA for the CDR3 is TGCAGTGCTAGGGGACTAGCATCGTCCTACGAGCAGTACTTC.

This clone was seen ten or more times. The chain carries TRBV27 and TRBJ1-2; 7 bases are shared with TRBD1. Germline V gene data show CDR1 as MNHEY and CDR2 as SMNVEV (reference sequence). The CDR3 extends over 16 amino acids. J lost 2 bases, V lost 5 bases, and 11 bases had no gene match. The chain's CDR3 is CASSPLGTALNYGYTF. DNA of the CDR3: TGTGCCAGCAGTCCTCTCGGGACAGCCCTCAACTATGGCTACACCTTC.